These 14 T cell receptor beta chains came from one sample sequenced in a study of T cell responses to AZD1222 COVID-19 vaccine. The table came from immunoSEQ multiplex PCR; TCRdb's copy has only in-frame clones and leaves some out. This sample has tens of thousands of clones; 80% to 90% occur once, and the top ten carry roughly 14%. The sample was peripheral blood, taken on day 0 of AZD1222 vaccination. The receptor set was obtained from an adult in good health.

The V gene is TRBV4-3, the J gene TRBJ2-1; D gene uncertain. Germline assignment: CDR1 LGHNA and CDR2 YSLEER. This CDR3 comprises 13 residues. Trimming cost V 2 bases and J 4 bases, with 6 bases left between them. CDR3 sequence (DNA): TGCGCCAGCAGCCAAACCCAATACAATGAGCAGTTCTTC. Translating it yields CASSQTQYNEQFF.

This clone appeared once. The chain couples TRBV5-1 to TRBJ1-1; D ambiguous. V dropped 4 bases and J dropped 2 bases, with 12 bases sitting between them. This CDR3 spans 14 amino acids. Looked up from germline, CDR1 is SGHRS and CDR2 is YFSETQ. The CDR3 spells CASSELEANTEAFF. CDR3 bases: TGCGCCAGCAGCGAGCTGGAGGCTAACACTGAAGCTTTCTTT.

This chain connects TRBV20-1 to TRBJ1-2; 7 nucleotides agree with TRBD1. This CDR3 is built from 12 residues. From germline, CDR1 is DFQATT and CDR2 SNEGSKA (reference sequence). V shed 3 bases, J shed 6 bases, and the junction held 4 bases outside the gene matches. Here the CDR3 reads CSASDRVDGYTF. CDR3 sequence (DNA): TGCAGTGCTAGTGACAGGGTAGATGGCTACACCTTC.

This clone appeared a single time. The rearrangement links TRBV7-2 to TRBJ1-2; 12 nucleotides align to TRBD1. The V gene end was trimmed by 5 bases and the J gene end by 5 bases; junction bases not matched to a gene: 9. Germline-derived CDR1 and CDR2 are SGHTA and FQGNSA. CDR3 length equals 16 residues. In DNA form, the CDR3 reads TGTGCCAGCAGCCCAAGAGGGACAGGGGGCGTTTATGGCTACACCTTC. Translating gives CASSPRGTGGVYGYTF.

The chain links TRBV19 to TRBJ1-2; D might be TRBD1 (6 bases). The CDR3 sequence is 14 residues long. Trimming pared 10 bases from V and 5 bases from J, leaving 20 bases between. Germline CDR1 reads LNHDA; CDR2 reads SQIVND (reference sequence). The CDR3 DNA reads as TGTGCCACTAAGTCCTCGCAGGGGCGTTATGGCTACACCTTC. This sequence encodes CATKSSQGRYGYTF.

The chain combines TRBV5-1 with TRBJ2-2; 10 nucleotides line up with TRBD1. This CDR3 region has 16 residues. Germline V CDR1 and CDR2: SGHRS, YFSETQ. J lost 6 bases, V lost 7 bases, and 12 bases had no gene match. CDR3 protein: CASQQLGDRGAGELFF. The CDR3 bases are TGCGCCAGCCAGCAGCTCGGGGACAGGGGCGCCGGGGAGCTGTTTTTT.

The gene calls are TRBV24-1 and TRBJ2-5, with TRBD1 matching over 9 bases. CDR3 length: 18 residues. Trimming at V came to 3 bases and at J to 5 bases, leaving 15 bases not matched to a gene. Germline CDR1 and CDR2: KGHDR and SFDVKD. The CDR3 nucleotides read TGTGCCACCAGTGATCGGAGCTTGGGACAGGGAATAGCGGAGACCCAGTACTTC. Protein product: CATSDRSLGQGIAETQYF.

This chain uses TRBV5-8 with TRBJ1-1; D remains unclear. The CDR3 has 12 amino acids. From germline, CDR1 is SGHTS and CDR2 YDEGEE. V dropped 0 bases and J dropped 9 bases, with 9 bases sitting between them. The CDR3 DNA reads TGTGCCAGCAGCTTGGTTTCCAGAAAAGCTTTCTTT. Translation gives CASSLVSRKAFF.

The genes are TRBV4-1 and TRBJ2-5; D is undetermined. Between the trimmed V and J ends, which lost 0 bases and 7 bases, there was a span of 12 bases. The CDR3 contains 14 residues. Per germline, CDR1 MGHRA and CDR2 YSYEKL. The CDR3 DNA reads TGCGCCAGCAGCCAAGATGGTCCCTCCCGGACCCAGTACTTC. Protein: CASSQDGPSRTQYF.

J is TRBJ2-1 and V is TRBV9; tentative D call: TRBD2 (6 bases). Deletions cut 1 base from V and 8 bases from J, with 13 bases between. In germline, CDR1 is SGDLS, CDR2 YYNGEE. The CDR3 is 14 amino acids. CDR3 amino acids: CASSVSGGTHEQFF. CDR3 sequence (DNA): TGTGCCAGCAGCGTATCAGGCGGGACCCATGAGCAGTTCTTC.

The CDR3 region is CASSPDNGRDRGSREKLFF. In nucleotides, the CDR3 is TGCGCCAGCAGCCCTGATAACGGGAGAGATCGGGGGAGTCGCGAAAAACTGTTTTTT. The chain is built from TRBV4-3 and TRBJ1-4, with D possibly matching TRBD1 (5 bases). CDR3 length: 19 residues. Germline CDR1 reads LGHNA; CDR2 reads YSLEER. V was trimmed by 4 bases and J by 8 bases, leaving 29 bases between them.

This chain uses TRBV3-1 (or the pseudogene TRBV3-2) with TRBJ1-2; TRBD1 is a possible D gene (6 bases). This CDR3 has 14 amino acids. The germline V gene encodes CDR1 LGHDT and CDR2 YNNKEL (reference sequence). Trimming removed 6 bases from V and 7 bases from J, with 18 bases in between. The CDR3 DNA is TGTGCCAGCAGTCAACCACAACAGGGAAGTGGCTACACCTTC. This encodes CASSQPQQGSGYTF.

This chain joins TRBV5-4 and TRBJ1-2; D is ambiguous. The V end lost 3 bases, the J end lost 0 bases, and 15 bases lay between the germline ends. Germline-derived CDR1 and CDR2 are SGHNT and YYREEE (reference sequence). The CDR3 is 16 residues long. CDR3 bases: TGTGCCAGCAGCTCCATTTGGGCAGTGGCTAACTATGGCTACACCTTC. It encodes CASSSIWAVANYGYTF.

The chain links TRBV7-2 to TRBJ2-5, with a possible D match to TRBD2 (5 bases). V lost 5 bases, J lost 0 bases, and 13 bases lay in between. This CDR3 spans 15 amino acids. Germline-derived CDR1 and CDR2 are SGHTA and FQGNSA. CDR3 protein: CASSPRTLYQETQYF. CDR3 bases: TGTGCCAGCAGCCCACGGACTCTGTACCAAGAGACCCAGTACTTC.